The rows below give T cell receptor beta chains drawn from one sample of a study of cytomegalovirus exposure and HLA in healthy donors. Assay: immunoSEQ multiplex PCR; the TCRdb copy retains only in-frame clones and omits some. The sample records around 350,000 clones, roughly 89% being singletons. Specimen: PBMCs. All receptors derive from a woman aged 18-29 years in good health and CMV-seronegative. The CDR3 runs from the conserved cysteine through the conserved F or W. Fields, in order: V gene, J gene, D gene, clone size, CDR3 DNA, CDR3 protein. A D gene is named only where the DNA matches it firmly. A row's size may be missing; if present it is once, few, many or a size class.

v_gene: TRBV6-1
j_gene: TRBJ2-7
d_gene: TRBD1
abundance: .
CDR3nt: TGTGCCAGCAGCCAGACAGGGGGGCATTCCTACGAGCAGTACTTC
CDR3aa: CASSQTGGHSYEQYF

v_gene: TRBV28
j_gene: TRBJ2-7
d_gene: TRBD2
abundance: .
CDR3nt: TGTGCCAGCAGTTTATCATGGCTAGCGGGCCGCCACTCCTACGAGCAGTACTTC
CDR3aa: CASSLSWLAGRHSYEQYF

v_gene: TRBV7-9
j_gene: TRBJ2-2
d_gene: TRBD2
abundance: .
CDR3nt: TGTGCCAGCAGAGAGCGGACTAGCGGGACCGGGGAGCTGTTTTTT
CDR3aa: CASRERTSGTGELFF

v_gene: TRBV19
j_gene: TRBJ2-2
d_gene: .
abundance: once
CDR3nt: TGTGCCACCCGAGAGAGGGCTGGTTCGAACACCGGGGAGCTGTTTTTT
CDR3aa: CATRERAGSNTGELFF

v_gene: TRBV28
j_gene: TRBJ1-1
d_gene: .
abundance: .
CDR3nt: TGTGCCAGCAGTTTAAGGGACACTACCGGGGCCATCAACACTGAAGCTTTCTTT
CDR3aa: CASSLRDTTGAINTEAFF

v_gene: TRBV6-6
j_gene: TRBJ2-7
d_gene: TRBD2
abundance: .
CDR3nt: TGTGCCAGTAGGGAGGGATCCACCTACGAGCAGTACTTC
CDR3aa: CASREGSTYEQYF

v_gene: TRBV4-1
j_gene: TRBJ2-3
d_gene: TRBD2
abundance: once
CDR3nt: TGCGCCAGCAGCCAAGAGCCTCCGACTAGCATTACAGATACGCAGTATTTT
CDR3aa: CASSQEPPTSITDTQYF

v_gene: TRBV4-1
j_gene: TRBJ2-5
d_gene: TRBD2
abundance: .
CDR3nt: TGCGCCAGCAGCCTAGGGGCTAGCGGGGGCCCGTACCAAGAGACCCAGTACTTC
CDR3aa: CASSLGASGGPYQETQYF

v_gene: TRBV29-1
j_gene: TRBJ2-3
d_gene: TRBD2
abundance: .
CDR3nt: TGCAGCGTTGATGGACGGGGGGGGATCACAGATACGCAGTATTTT
CDR3aa: CSVDGRGGITDTQYF

v_gene: TRBV10-1
j_gene: TRBJ2-1
d_gene: .
abundance: .
CDR3nt: TGCGCCAGCAGTGCTTCAGGGGACAATGAGCAGTTCTTC
CDR3aa: CASSASGDNEQFF

v_gene: TRBV28
j_gene: TRBJ2-5
d_gene: .
abundance: once
CDR3nt: TGTGCCAGCATCCAGCCGGGGGGCCCCCAAGAGACCCAGTACTTC
CDR3aa: CASIQPGGPQETQYF

v_gene: TRBV4-1
j_gene: TRBJ1-6
d_gene: .
abundance: .
CDR3nt: TGCGCCAGCAGCCAATCGGACCCACCGGGGGATAATTCACCCCTCCACTTT
CDR3aa: CASSQSDPPGDNSPLHF

v_gene: TRBV9
j_gene: TRBJ1-4
d_gene: .
abundance: .
CDR3nt: TGTGCCAGCAGCGTGCAGGATCCACCAGGGGTACTGTTTTTT
CDR3aa: CASSVQDPPGVLFF

v_gene: TRBV13
j_gene: TRBJ2-3
d_gene: TRBD2
abundance: .
CDR3nt: TGTGCCAGCAGCCCATCAGAGCGGGGCAGAACAGATACGCAGTATTTT
CDR3aa: CASSPSERGRTDTQYF

v_gene: TRBV27
j_gene: TRBJ1-2
d_gene: TRBD1
abundance: .
CDR3nt: TGTGCCAGCAGTACCCGGACAGGGGCATATGGCTACACCTTC
CDR3aa: CASSTRTGAYGYTF

v_gene: TRBV11-3
j_gene: TRBJ2-7
d_gene: .
abundance: .
CDR3nt: TGTGCCAGCAGCTTAGGAGTTTACGAGCAGTACTTC
CDR3aa: CASSLGVYEQYF

v_gene: TRBV27
j_gene: TRBJ2-1
d_gene: .
abundance: .
CDR3nt: TGTGCCAGCAGTCCAGGCCTTTCCTACAATGAGCAGTTCTTC
CDR3aa: CASSPGLSYNEQFF

v_gene: TRBV6-1
j_gene: TRBJ2-7
d_gene: TRBD1
abundance: .
CDR3nt: TGTGCCAGCAGTGTCTATACAGGGGGCGAGTACGAGCAGTACTTC
CDR3aa: CASSVYTGGEYEQYF

v_gene: TRBV27
j_gene: TRBJ2-7
d_gene: .
abundance: .
CDR3nt: TGTGCCAGCAGTTTAAGGCTAGCCTACGAGCAGTACTTC
CDR3aa: CASSLRLAYEQYF

v_gene: TRBV10-3
j_gene: TRBJ2-2
d_gene: .
abundance: few
CDR3nt: TGTGCCATCCTAGCGCTGAACACCGGGGAGCTGTTTTTT
CDR3aa: CAILALNTGELFF

v_gene: TRBV27
j_gene: TRBJ2-7
d_gene: TRBD2
abundance: .
CDR3nt: TGTGCCAGCAGTCCCGGACTAGCGGGAGGGCCCGCTTACGAGCAGTACTTC
CDR3aa: CASSPGLAGGPAYEQYF

v_gene: TRBV2
j_gene: TRBJ1-5
d_gene: TRBD1
abundance: .
CDR3nt: TGTGCCAGCAGAGAGGGGGCAAATCAGCCCCAGCATTTT
CDR3aa: CASREGANQPQHF

v_gene: TRBV9
j_gene: TRBJ2-2
d_gene: .
abundance: once
CDR3nt: TGTGCCAGCAGCGTAGGGGCTAGCCGATACACCGGGGAGCTGTTTTTT
CDR3aa: CASSVGASRYTGELFF